This is a list of T cell receptor beta chains from one sample in a study of blood T cell repertoires in COVID-19. Using immunoSEQ multiplex PCR, the repertoire was profiled, and TCRdb retains in-frame clones only, with some absent. This table has 250,000 to 400,000 clones, 90% appearing once. Input material: PBMCs or T cells enriched from blood (not recorded which). Receptors originate from a man aged 55 to 70 who had recovered from COVID-19. Each CDR3 is given with its conserved first and last residue. The D gene is left open where the match is weak. Expanded clones get a size class; other rows say once, few or many, or leave the size out.

d_call	clone_size	j_call	v_call	cdr3_aa	cdr3_nt
TRBD1	.	TRBJ1-4	TRBV24-1	CATSDPTGVNEKLFF	TGTGCCACCAGTGATCCGACAGGGGTTAATGAAAAACTGTTTTTT
.	.	TRBJ2-6	TRBV6-5	CASSNDFAGANVLTF	TGTGCCAGCAGTAATGACTTCGCTGGGGCCAACGTCCTGACTTTC
TRBD2	.	TRBJ2-3	TRBV6-2/TRBV6-3	CASSYGLADSTDTQYF	TGTGCCAGCAGTTACGGACTAGCGGATTCCACAGATACGCAGTATTTT
TRBD1	.	TRBJ2-7	TRBV7-9	CASIPRTGGRNEQYF	TGTGCCAGCATCCCAAGGACAGGGGGTAGGAACGAGCAGTACTTC
TRBD1	.	TRBJ1-1	TRBV19	CASNYGTGMVMNTEAFF	TGTGCCAGTAACTACGGGACAGGGATGGTCATGAACACTGAAGCTTTCTTT
TRBD1	once	TRBJ1-2	TRBV27	CASSSHGQAYGYTF	TGTGCCAGCAGTTCCCACGGACAGGCCTATGGCTACACCTTC
TRBD1	.	TRBJ1-4	TRBV13	CASSSRRTGYEKLFF	TGTGCCAGCAGCTCACGAAGGACAGGGTATGAAAAACTGTTTTTT
TRBD1	.	TRBJ2-7	TRBV9	CASSVETGGIGEQYF	TGTGCCAGCAGCGTAGAAACAGGGGGCATCGGCGAGCAGTACTTC
.	.	TRBJ1-5	TRBV18	CASSSTRDQPQHF	TGTGCCAGCTCATCAACGAGAGATCAGCCCCAGCATTTT
TRBD1	.	TRBJ1-1	TRBV5-1	CASSGGQTKNTEAFF	TGCGCCAGCAGCGGGGGACAGACTAAAAACACTGAAGCTTTCTTT
.	once	TRBJ1-1	TRBV6-5	CASSYSRPGLAEAFF	TGTGCCAGCAGTTACTCGAGGCCAGGGCTGGCTGAAGCTTTCTTT
TRBD1	once	TRBJ1-6	TRBV2	CASSESDRGTPLHF	TGTGCCAGCAGTGAATCGGACAGGGGTACACCCCTCCACTTT
TRBD2	.	TRBJ2-1	TRBV20-1	CSASSGRSYIAYNEQFF	TGCAGTGCTAGTAGCGGGAGGTCTTATATAGCCTACAATGAGCAGTTCTTC
.	.	TRBJ1-3	TRBV5-1	CASSLDGTTSGNTIYF	TGCGCCAGCAGCTTGGATGGGACAACCTCTGGAAACACCATATATTTT
TRBD2	.	TRBJ2-1	TRBV13	CASSLRPRLAGGLSSYNEQFF	TGTGCCAGCAGCTTACGCCCGCGGCTAGCGGGAGGTCTGAGCTCCTACAATGAGCAGTTCTTC
TRBD1	.	TRBJ1-3	TRBV7-2	CASARQGTSGNTIYF	TGTGCCAGCGCCCGACAGGGAACCTCTGGAAACACCATATATTTT
.	.	TRBJ2-1	TRBV7-9	CASSLAVNEQFF	TGTGCCAGCAGCTTAGCCGTCAATGAGCAGTTCTTC